These T cell receptor beta chains were read from a single sample in a study of blood T cells in healthy people across ages. TCRdb re-called the 5' RACE reads with MiXCR, one entry per CDR3 protein. The sample records fewer than 2,000,000 distinct CDR3 sequences, about 35% being singletons. Sequencing input: blood. These TCRs come from a woman aged 25 to 39 in good health. CDR3s include the opening cysteine and the closing phenylalanine or tryptophan. D genes are given only for firm matches. A clone size is listed for some rows: how often the clone was seen (once, few, many), or a class if it is expanded.

CDR3 protein: CGFRVAGGGEQFF
CDR3 DNA: TGCGGATTCAGGGTAGCGGGAGGGGGTGAGCAGTTCTTC
J gene: TRBJ2-1
CDR3 length: 13
V gene: TRBV20-1
clone size: -
D gene: TRBD2

CDR3 protein: CASSQRTGTAYYGYTF
CDR3 DNA: TGCGCCAGCAGCCAGCGAACCGGGACAGCGTACTATGGCTACACCTTC
J gene: TRBJ1-2
CDR3 length: 16
V gene: TRBV4-1
clone size: many
D gene: TRBD1

CDR3 protein: CASSTRQGYNEQFF
CDR3 DNA: TGCGCCAGCAGCACCCGGCAGGGGTACAATGAGCAGTTCTTC
J gene: TRBJ2-1
CDR3 length: 14
V gene: TRBV5-1
clone size: -
D gene: -

CDR3 protein: CSAGTATGYYRDEQFF
CDR3 DNA: TGCAGTGCTGGGACCGCGACGGGATATTATCGGGATGAGCAGTTCTTC
J gene: TRBJ2-1
CDR3 length: 16
V gene: TRBV20-1
clone size: -
D gene: -

CDR3 protein: CSVERQYNEQFF
CDR3 DNA: TGCAGCGTTGAACGCCAGTACAATGAGCAGTTCTTC
J gene: TRBJ2-1
CDR3 length: 12
V gene: TRBV29-1
clone size: many
D gene: -

CDR3 protein: CASSPPGGRLGGYTF
CDR3 DNA: TGCGCCAGCAGCCCCCCGGGGGGAAGGTTAGGTGGCTACACCTTC
J gene: TRBJ1-2
CDR3 length: 15
V gene: TRBV4-1
clone size: few
D gene: -

CDR3 protein: CASSPQDRENNEQFF
CDR3 DNA: TGTGCCAGCAGCCCTCAGGACAGGGAAAACAATGAGCAGTTCTTC
J gene: TRBJ2-1
CDR3 length: 15
V gene: TRBV12-3/TRBV12-4
clone size: -
D gene: TRBD1

CDR3 protein: CSARGPGEGNEQFF
CDR3 DNA: TGCAGTGCTAGAGGCCCGGGAGAGGGCAATGAGCAGTTCTTC
J gene: TRBJ2-1
CDR3 length: 14
V gene: TRBV20-1
clone size: once
D gene: -

CDR3 protein: CASSADGEPEAFF
CDR3 DNA: TGCGCCAGCAGCGCGGACGGCGAACCTGAAGCTTTCTTT
J gene: TRBJ1-1
CDR3 length: 13
V gene: TRBV5-1
clone size: -
D gene: -

CDR3 protein: CASSLSARDTQETQYF
CDR3 DNA: TGTGCCAGCAGCTTGAGTGCCCGGGACACCCAAGAGACCCAGTACTTC
J gene: TRBJ2-5
CDR3 length: 16
V gene: TRBV7-9
clone size: many
D gene: -

CDR3 protein: CASSIGTKSSYNSPLHF
CDR3 DNA: TGTGCCAGCAGTATAGGGACGAAGAGCTCCTATAATTCACCCCTCCACTTT
J gene: TRBJ1-6
CDR3 length: 17
V gene: TRBV28
clone size: -
D gene: -

CDR3 protein: CASSDTGPQRATNEKLFF
CDR3 DNA: TGTGCCAGCAGCGATACCGGGCCACAGAGGGCAACTAATGAAAAACTGTTTTTT
J gene: TRBJ1-4
CDR3 length: 18
V gene: TRBV2
clone size: -
D gene: -

CDR3 protein: CASSLRQVPRWTEAFF
CDR3 DNA: TGTGCCAGCAGTTTGCGACAGGTCCCACGGTGGACTGAAGCTTTCTTT
J gene: TRBJ1-1
CDR3 length: 16
V gene: TRBV28
clone size: few
D gene: -

CDR3 protein: CASGTGVGGHGYGYTF
CDR3 DNA: TGTGCTAGTGGAACGGGGGTTGGGGGCCACGGCTATGGCTACACCTTC
J gene: TRBJ1-2
CDR3 length: 16
V gene: TRBV12-5
clone size: -
D gene: -

CDR3 protein: CSARDIQGALSYNEQFF
CDR3 DNA: TGCAGTGCTAGAGATATTCAGGGGGCTTTGTCCTACAATGAGCAGTTCTTC
J gene: TRBJ2-1
CDR3 length: 17
V gene: TRBV20-1
clone size: many
D gene: TRBD1

CDR3 protein: CSASGQGEDEQYF
CDR3 DNA: TGCAGTGCTAGCGGGCAGGGGGAGGACGAGCAGTACTTC
J gene: TRBJ2-7
CDR3 length: 13
V gene: TRBV20-1
clone size: -
D gene: -

CDR3 protein: CAISESIAGGAYNEQFF
CDR3 DNA: TGTGCCATCAGTGAGTCCATAGCGGGGGGAGCCTACAATGAGCAGTTCTTC
J gene: TRBJ2-1
CDR3 length: 17
V gene: TRBV10-3
clone size: -
D gene: TRBD2

CDR3 protein: CASSRRDTVGGEKLFF
CDR3 DNA: TGTGCCAGCAGTCGCCGGGACACCGTGGGAGGCGAAAAACTGTTTTTT
J gene: TRBJ1-4
CDR3 length: 16
V gene: TRBV6-6
clone size: once
D gene: -

CDR3 protein: CASSGEGVWETQYF
CDR3 DNA: TGTGCCAGCAGCGGGGAGGGGGTGTGGGAGACCCAGTACTTC
J gene: TRBJ2-5
CDR3 length: 14
V gene: TRBV5-6
clone size: -
D gene: -

CDR3 protein: CASSVQGATSTDTQYF
CDR3 DNA: TGTGCCAGCAGCGTACAGGGGGCGACTAGCACAGATACGCAGTATTTT
J gene: TRBJ2-3
CDR3 length: 16
V gene: TRBV7-2
clone size: few
D gene: TRBD1

CDR3 protein: CASSLDWGRNEQLF
CDR3 DNA: TGTGCCAGCAGCTTGGACTGGGGGCGAAATGAGCAGCTCTTC
J gene: TRBJ2-1
CDR3 length: 14
V gene: TRBV5-5
clone size: -
D gene: -

CDR3 protein: CSARETGGRDTQYF
CDR3 DNA: TGCAGTGCTAGGGAGACAGGGGGGCGGGATACGCAGTATTTT
J gene: TRBJ2-3
CDR3 length: 14
V gene: TRBV20-1
clone size: many
D gene: TRBD1

CDR3 protein: CASTAGQGPGGCTDTQYF
CDR3 DNA: TGTGCCAGCACAGCTGGACAGGGACCGGGAGGCTGCACAGATACGCAGTATTTT
J gene: TRBJ2-3
CDR3 length: 18
V gene: TRBV6-8
clone size: -
D gene: -

CDR3 protein: CSATRAATKGPPFEDTQYF
CDR3 DNA: TGCAGTGCCACCCGAGCGGCAACTAAAGGGCCCCCGTTCGAAGATACGCAGTATTTT
J gene: TRBJ2-3
CDR3 length: 19
V gene: TRBV20-1
clone size: -
D gene: -

CDR3 protein: CTSSVGWSRGYEQYF
CDR3 DNA: TGTACCAGCAGCGTAGGGTGGTCTAGGGGCTACGAGCAGTACTTC
J gene: TRBJ2-7
CDR3 length: 15
V gene: TRBV9
clone size: -
D gene: -

CDR3 protein: CATSLGLARGAYEQYF
CDR3 DNA: TGTGCCACCTCCCTAGGGCTAGCGAGGGGGGCCTACGAGCAGTACTTC
J gene: TRBJ2-7
CDR3 length: 16
V gene: TRBV12-3/TRBV12-4
clone size: many
D gene: -

CDR3 protein: CASTRGTFWETQYF
CDR3 DNA: TGTGCCAGCACCCGAGGGACCTTTTGGGAGACCCAGTACTTC
J gene: TRBJ2-5
CDR3 length: 14
V gene: TRBV12-3/TRBV12-4
clone size: -
D gene: -

CDR3 protein: CASSRTSGRVSNYNEQFF
CDR3 DNA: TGTGCCAGCAGCAGGACTAGCGGGAGGGTCTCTAACTACAATGAGCAGTTCTTC
J gene: TRBJ2-1
CDR3 length: 18
V gene: TRBV28
clone size: -
D gene: TRBD2

CDR3 protein: CASSREQGSQPQHF
CDR3 DNA: TGTGCCAGCAGCCGGGAACAGGGTTCTCAGCCCCAGCATTTT
J gene: TRBJ1-5
CDR3 length: 14
V gene: TRBV28
clone size: few
D gene: -

CDR3 protein: CASSLGGPGPPFF
CDR3 DNA: TGTGCCAGCAGCTTAGGGGGGCCGGGCCCTCCGTTCTTC
J gene: TRBJ2-1
CDR3 length: 13
V gene: TRBV11-1
clone size: -
D gene: -

CDR3 protein: CSARGGTRQPQHF
CDR3 DNA: TGCAGTGCTAGAGGGGGGACTCGTCAGCCCCAGCATTTT
J gene: TRBJ1-5
CDR3 length: 13
V gene: TRBV20-1
clone size: -
D gene: -

CDR3 protein: CASSLAGTACNSPLHF
CDR3 DNA: TGTGCCAGCAGCTTAGCCGGGACAGCCTGTAATTCACCCCTCCACTTT
J gene: TRBJ1-6
CDR3 length: 16
V gene: TRBV7-2
clone size: -
D gene: TRBD1

CDR3 protein: CASSRGQSTTGELFF
CDR3 DNA: TGTGCCAGCAGCCGGGGACAGTCGACTACCGGGGAGCTGTTTTTT
J gene: TRBJ2-2
CDR3 length: 15
V gene: TRBV28
clone size: -
D gene: TRBD1

CDR3 protein: CASSVVWRTDTKYF
CDR3 DNA: TGTGCCAGCAGTGTCGTATGGCGGACAGATACGAAGTATTTT
J gene: TRBJ2-3
CDR3 length: 14
V gene: TRBV12-3/TRBV12-4
clone size: once
D gene: -

CDR3 protein: CATSDAGTSEKQFF
CDR3 DNA: TGTGCCACCAGTGACGCCGGGACCTCGGAGAAGCAGTTCTTC
J gene: TRBJ2-1
CDR3 length: 14
V gene: TRBV24-1
clone size: -
D gene: -

CDR3 protein: CASSGGHRADTQYF
CDR3 DNA: TGTGCCAGCAGCGGGGGACACCGAGCGGATACGCAGTATTTT
J gene: TRBJ2-3
CDR3 length: 14
V gene: TRBV2
clone size: -
D gene: -